The TCR beta chain under discussion was sequenced for a study of identical twins. Study-level findings and limits: Where beta out-of-frame sequences were concerned, excess twin sharing was weaker.

TCRdb re-called the 5' RACE reads with MiXCR, one entry per CDR3 protein. Seen here are 200,000 to 300,000 distinct CDR3 sequences, roughly a tenth observed once, and the top ten hold over 8%. A note on this clonotype: The antigen is not known.

The sample was memory T cells sorted from blood. This receptor was obtained from a middle-aged man in good health.

CDR3 in amino acids: CASSPRMSEGQETQYF. The CDR3 nucleotides read TGTGCCAGCAGCCCGCGGATGTCGGAGGGGCAAGAGACCCAGTACTTC. The chain combines TRBV9 with TRBJ2-5; TRBD2 is a possible D gene (6 bases). The CDR3 totals 16 residues. V was shortened by 4 bases and J by 2 bases, with 18 bases between the two germline ends. In germline, CDR1 is SGDLS, CDR2 YYNGEE.